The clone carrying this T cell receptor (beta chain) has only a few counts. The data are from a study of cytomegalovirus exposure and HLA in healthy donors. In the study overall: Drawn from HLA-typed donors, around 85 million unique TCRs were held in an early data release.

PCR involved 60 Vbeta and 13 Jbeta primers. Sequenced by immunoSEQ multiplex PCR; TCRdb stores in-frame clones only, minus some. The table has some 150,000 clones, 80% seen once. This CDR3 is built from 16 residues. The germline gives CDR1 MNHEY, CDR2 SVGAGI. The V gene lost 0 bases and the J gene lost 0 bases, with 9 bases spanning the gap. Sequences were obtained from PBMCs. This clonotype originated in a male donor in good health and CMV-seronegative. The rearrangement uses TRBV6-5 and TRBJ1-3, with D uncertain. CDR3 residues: CASSYSGPASGNTIYF. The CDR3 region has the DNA TGTGCCAGCAGTTACTCCGGTCCTGCCTCTGGAAACACCATATATTTT.